These 16 T cell receptor beta chains originate from one sample sequenced in a study of cytomegalovirus exposure and HLA in healthy donors. TCRdb's copy holds only in-frame clones and misses some; the assay was immunoSEQ multiplex PCR. The sample records roughly 150,000 clones, 89% being singletons. The sample consisted of PBMCs. The receptors shown here come from a woman under 30 in good health and CMV-seropositive.

J is TRBJ2-7 and V is TRBV18, with TRBD1 matching 9 bases. Germline V gives CDR1 KGHSH, CDR2 LQKENI. V lost 0 bases to trimming and J lost 6 bases; unmatched junction nucleotides: 9. The CDR3 contains 16 residues. In nucleotides, the CDR3 is TGTGCCAGCTCACCACCTAACCGGGACAGGGAGGCCGAGCAGTACTTC. This gives the protein CASSPPNRDREAEQYF.

The gene calls are TRBV5-1 and TRBJ2-1, with a possible D match to TRBD1 (5 bases). Per germline, CDR1 SGHRS and CDR2 YFSETQ. The germline V and J ends were trimmed by 7 bases and 0 bases, with 17 bases remaining between them. The CDR3 extends over 16 amino acids. The CDR3 bases are TGCGCCAGCGGGGCGGCCACCAGACCCTCCTACAATGAGCAGTTCTTC. This codes for CASGAATRPSYNEQFF.

The J gene is TRBJ2-1, the V gene TRBV6-5; the match to TRBD2 covers 12 bases. CDR1 and CDR2 (germline): MNHEY, SVGAGI. CDR3 length equals 15 residues. After removal of 5 bases from V and 7 bases from J, the junction contained 6 bases not matched to a gene. CDR3 amino acids: CASSNGLAGFNEQFF. In DNA form, the CDR3 reads TGTGCCAGCAGTAATGGACTAGCGGGGTTTAATGAGCAGTTCTTC.

The chain's CDR3 is CASSLMGARGQPQHF. The CDR3 DNA is TGCGCCAGCAGCTTGATGGGGGCGCGCGGTCAGCCCCAGCATTTT. The rearrangement links TRBV5-1 to TRBJ1-5; D perhaps matches TRBD1 (6 bases). From germline, CDR1 is SGHRS and CDR2 YFSETQ. CDR3 length equals 15 residues. Trimming removed 1 base at V and 6 bases at J, with 14 bases between. Full variable domain (outside the CDR3, taken from reference TRBV5-1 and TRBJ1-5): KAGVTQTPRYLIKTRGQQVTLSCSPISGHRSVSWYQQTPGQGLQFLFEYFSETQRNKGNFPGRFSGRQFSNSRSEMNVSTLELGDSALYLCASSLMGARGQPQHFGDGTRLSIL.

The rearrangement uses TRBV9 and TRBJ1-5; no definite D call. Germline V lookup: CDR1 SGDLS, CDR2 YYNGEE. The germline V and J ends were trimmed by 4 bases and 2 bases, with 10 bases remaining between them. The length of the CDR3 is 14 residues. Here the CDR3 DNA reads TGTGCCAGCAGCTCTGCCGGTGGCAATCAGCCCCAGCATTTT. Its protein is CASSSAGGNQPQHF.

J is TRBJ2-3 and V is TRBV10-3; no clear D gene. The CDR3 has 14 amino acids. Germline CDR1 ENHRY, CDR2 SYGVKD. V lost 4 bases to trimming and J lost 3 bases, with 11 bases between them. CDR3 residues: CAISATDLTDTQYF. Written as DNA, the CDR3 is TGTGCCATCAGTGCTACTGATCTGACAGATACGCAGTATTTT.

The chain links TRBV27 to TRBJ2-7; D not certain. V was shortened by 3 bases and J by 0 bases, with 6 bases between the two germline ends. The V gene's germline CDR1 is MNHEY and CDR2 SMNVEV (reference sequence). The length of the CDR3 is 13 residues. CDR3 amino acids: CASSFRSSYEQYF. CDR3 sequence (DNA): TGTGCCAGCAGTTTCCGGAGCTCCTACGAGCAGTACTTC.

The genes are TRBV21-1 and TRBJ2-7; the D call of TRBD1 is as the table states it, not checked on the DNA. TRBV21-1 is tagged as a pseudogene. CDR3 size: 14 residues. As DNA, the CDR3 is TGTGCCAGCAGCATCGGACATGGGGCCTACGAGCAGTACTTC. Residues: CASSIGHGAYEQYF.

The V call is TRBV4-2, the J call TRBJ2-1; 10 bases are a match to TRBD2. The CDR3 is made up of 15 amino acids. Looked up from germline, CDR1 is LGHNA and CDR2 is YNFKEQ. The ends lost 0 bases at V and 8 bases at J; junction bases unmatched: 4. The CDR3 region has the DNA TGTGCCAGCAGCCAAGAGGCTAGCGGGAGTTATGAGCAGTTCTTC. It specifies CASSQEASGSYEQFF.

This clone showed up just once. This rearrangement joins TRBV9 to TRBJ2-1, with 9 bases aligning to TRBD1. CDR3 length: 15 residues. After removal of 4 bases from V and 5 bases from J, the junction contained 7 bases not matched to a gene. Germline assignment: CDR1 SGDLS and CDR2 YYNGEE. The chain's CDR3 is CASSPRDRVHNEQFF. CDR3 nucleotides: TGTGCCAGCAGCCCCAGGGACAGGGTGCACAATGAGCAGTTCTTC.

The chain combines TRBV25-1 with TRBJ1-4; the match to TRBD1 covers 9 bases. This CDR3 spans 17 amino acids. The V and J ends lost 3 bases and 8 bases, in that order; junction bases with no gene match: 13. Germline V gives CDR1 MGHDK, CDR2 SYGVNS. CDR3 sequence (DNA): TGTGCCAGCAGTGACACTACGGCACAGGGGGCCGGAGAAAAACTGTTTTTT. It yields the protein CASSDTTAQGAGEKLFF.

This chain uses TRBV5-1 with TRBJ2-5, with D tentatively TRBD2 (5 bases). Germline V CDR1 and CDR2: SGHRS, YFSETQ. V lost 0 bases and J lost 5, with 11 bases in between. The CDR3 length is 14 residues. This chain's CDR3 is CASSLAGNPETQYF. The CDR3 nucleotides are TGCGCCAGCAGCTTGGCGGGGAACCCCGAGACCCAGTACTTC.

The chain has TRBV7-2 and TRBJ2-7; TRBD2 matches 7 bases. The CDR3 sequence is 14 residues long. After removal of 1 base from V and 3 bases from J, the junction contained 3 bases not matched to a gene. Germline lookup yields CDR1 SGHTA and CDR2 FQGNSA. The CDR3, as DNA: TGTGCCAGCAGCTTAGAGAGGACTAGCTACGAGCAGTACTTC. Residues: CASSLERTSYEQYF.

V and J are TRBV18 and TRBJ2-7; TRBD2 matches at 10 bases. The junction had 6 bases not matched to a gene; V was cut back by 3 bases and J by 1 base. From germline, CDR1 is KGHSH and CDR2 LQKENI. CDR3 length: 16 residues. CDR3 residues: CASSPLAGERSYEQYF. CDR3 sequence (DNA): TGTGCCAGCTCACCGCTAGCGGGGGAACGATCCTACGAGCAGTACTTC.

This chain uses TRBV18 with TRBJ1-2; perhaps TRBD1 as D (6 bases). With 2 bases removed from V and 8 bases from J, the gap between germline ends came to 15 bases. This CDR3 contains 14 residues. Germline loops: CDR1 KGHSH, CDR2 LQKENI. The CDR3 DNA reads as TGTGCCAGCTCACCAACCACACAGGGCCAGGGCTACACCTTC. Translation gives CASSPTTQGQGYTF.

The CDR3 sequence: CASTGTGGLDEQYF. CDR3 nucleotides: TGTGCCAGTACGGGAACAGGGGGTCTTGACGAGCAGTACTTC. The chain combines TRBV19 with TRBJ2-7; 8 bases match TRBD1. The germline gives CDR1 LNHDA, CDR2 SQIVND (reference sequence). Trimming at V came to 7 bases and at J to 5 bases, leaving 10 bases not matched to a gene. The CDR3 totals 14 residues. Drawing the rest from reference TRBV19 and TRBJ2-7, the complete variable domain is DGGITQSPKYLFRKEGQNVTLSCEQNLNHDAMYWYRQDPGQGLRLIYYSQIVNDFQKGDIAEGYSVSREKKESFPLTVTSAQKNPTAFYLCASTGTGGLDEQYFGPGTRLTVT.